This TCR beta chain was sequenced in a study of blood T cells in healthy people across ages. The study's findings and limits: The fall in TCR beta diversity per million T cells was roughly linear with age. With donor CMV status unknown, expanded clonotype changes were possibly confounded.

Concerning this clonotype: Its antigen is not known.

Total RNA, at least 5 micrograms per sample, came from PBMCs. Trimming took 5 bases from V and 8 from J; bases not matched to a gene: 10. CDR1 SQVTM and CDR2 ANQGSEA come from the germline V gene. This CDR3 comprises 14 residues. Together with a sample-barcoded 5' primer, a J-beta primer mix was included in a second PCR lasting about 6 to 12 cycles. Each of the samples gave a minimum of 2.5 million paired-end reads that contained CDR3. TCRdb processed the 5' RACE reads anew with MiXCR; each CDR3 protein has one entry. The data contain around 790,000 distinct CDR3 sequences, approximately 44% of them singletons.

V gene TRBV29-1 combines with J gene TRBJ2-3; 10 nucleotides align to TRBD2. Specimen: blood. This clonotype was sampled from a man aged 55 to 70 in good health. CDR3 DNA sequence: TGCAGCGTTTCTGCTAGCGGGGGTCCCACTACGCAGTATTTT. Translated, it gives CSVSASGGPTTQYF.